This TCR beta chain is from a study of early T cells in non-severe SARS-CoV-2 infection. Study-wide context: Chains were unpaired, as sequencing was done on bulk RNA from unsorted whole blood. Study-level points and caveats: The matching step, a VDJdb search, favored anti-spike CD8 responses and missed private and CD4 specificities.

Each single cDNA molecule received a unique molecular identifier. A single record per CDR3 protein comes from TCRdb applying MiXCR to the 5' RACE reads. The data contain 50,000 to 60,000 distinct CDR3 sequences, about 7.1% of them seen just once; the ten biggest clones take up roughly 6%. This clonotype was observed at least ten times. Its target is unknown. CDR3 length equals 13 residues. Germline V lookup: CDR1 SGHTA, CDR2 FQGNSA. Trimming removed 3 bases from V and 0 bases from J, with 5 bases in between. The chain employs TRBV7-2 and TRBJ2-5; D is uncertain. This sequence originates from an adult who was a healthcare worker with PCR-confirmed SARS-CoV-2 infection or an uninfected control (not recorded which). Sequencing used whole blood, obtained at baseline. CDR3 protein: CASSLGYQETQYF. The CDR3 nucleotides are TGTGCCAGCAGCTTGGGATACCAAGAGACCCAGTACTTC.